One T cell receptor beta chain is described in this entry. The antigen is unknown. Trimming cost V 9 bases and J 4 bases, with 16 bases left between them. The CDR3 covers 13 residues. The germline CDR1 and CDR2 sequences are PRHDT and FYEKMQ (reference sequence). The data originate from a study of T cell responses to AZD1222 COVID-19 vaccine. Study overall: Analysis merged second doses at about 4 or about 12 weeks.

TCRdb's copy holds only in-frame clones and misses some; the assay was immunoSEQ multiplex PCR. This table has over 90,000 clones, roughly 91% appearing once. Study-level points and caveats: All repertoire sampling was performed exclusively after the peak T cell response. Variant regions that are unmutated are reportedly the target of nearly half of spike-specific TCRs. Receipt of two AZD1222 doses was followed by a rise in Spike-specific TCR breadth and depth.

The sample in question was peripheral blood, obtained on day 0 of AZD1222 vaccination. This TCR derives from an adult in good health. J is TRBJ2-7 and V is TRBV13; possibly TRBD1 or TRBD2 for D (5 bases each). In DNA form, the CDR3 reads TGTGCCAGTTCGGGGACGGCTGAGTACGAGCAGTACTTC. This gives the protein CASSGTAEYEQYF.